The next 5 T cell receptor beta chains were all read from a single sample in a study of CD8+ T cells in alopecia areata. Following extraction, RNA underwent reverse transcription to cDNA, which served as the sequencing template. Clones were read by immunoSEQ multiplex PCR, and TCRdb kept only the in-frame ones, dropping some. The sample has 100,000 to 150,000 clones, over 60% seen once. Treatment defined: oral pan-JAK inhibitor, 5-10 mg twice daily. The sample was CD4+ T cells sorted from blood, taken at week 4, from a patient treated with tofacitinib. The receptors originated from a human donor with alopecia areata.

The chain joins TRBV4-1 to TRBJ2-3; 9 nucleotides agree with TRBD1. Looked up from germline, CDR1 is MGHRA and CDR2 is YSYEKL. The J segment lost 5 bases and the V segment lost 4 bases, leaving 4 bases of the junction unmatched. CDR3 length: 14 amino acids. CDR3 protein: CASSPGTGQDTQYF. The CDR3 DNA sequence: TGCGCCAGCAGCCCTGGGACAGGGCAAGATACGCAGTATTTT.

CDR3 in amino acids: CASSPTSGAEETQYF. DNA of the CDR3: TGTGCCAGCAGCCCGACTAGCGGGGCGGAAGAGACCCAGTACTTC. The V and J genes are TRBV5-4 and TRBJ2-5, with TRBD2 identical over 11 bases. Germline values: CDR1 SGHNT, CDR2 YYREEE (reference sequence). The CDR3 is 15 residues long. V shed 4 bases and J 3 bases; nucleotides not matched to a gene: 5.

The chain uses TRBV2 and TRBJ2-5; the D is unclear. Germline CDR1 reads SNHLY; CDR2 reads FYNNEI. Trimming pared 3 bases from V and 5 bases from J, leaving 13 bases between. The CDR3 spans 14 residues. CDR3: CASSDRASMETQYF. The CDR3 DNA reads as TGTGCCAGCAGTGACAGAGCGAGTATGGAGACCCAGTACTTC. Full variable domain (remainder filled in from reference TRBV2 and TRBJ2-5): EPEVTQTPSHQVTQMGQEVILRCVPISNHLYFYWYRQILGQKVEFLVSFYNNEISEKSEIFDDQFSVERPDGSNFTLKIRSTKLEDSAMYFCASSDRASMETQYFGPGTRLLVL.

The table lists this clone with a few counts. The V and J genes are TRBV30 and TRBJ1-2, with 7 bases lining up with TRBD1. Germline CDR1 GTSNPN, CDR2 SVGIG (reference sequence). The CDR3 extends over 14 amino acids. V lost 1 base to trimming and J lost 1 base; unmatched junction nucleotides: 3. The CDR3 region has the DNA TGTGCCTGGAGTGGACCAGGGGGTAACTATGGCTACACCTTC. Protein: CAWSGPGGNYGYTF.

The rearrangement joins TRBV7-2 to TRBJ1-2; TRBD1 aligns across 8 bases. The germline CDR1 and CDR2 sequences are SGHTA and FQGNSA. With 5 bases clipped from V and 6 bases from J, the junction kept 11 bases outside the gene matches. There are 15 residues in the CDR3. CDR3 nucleotides: TGTGCCAGCAGCGGTGGACAGGGAGTTGTTCATGGCTACACCTTC. This codes for CASSGGQGVVHGYTF.